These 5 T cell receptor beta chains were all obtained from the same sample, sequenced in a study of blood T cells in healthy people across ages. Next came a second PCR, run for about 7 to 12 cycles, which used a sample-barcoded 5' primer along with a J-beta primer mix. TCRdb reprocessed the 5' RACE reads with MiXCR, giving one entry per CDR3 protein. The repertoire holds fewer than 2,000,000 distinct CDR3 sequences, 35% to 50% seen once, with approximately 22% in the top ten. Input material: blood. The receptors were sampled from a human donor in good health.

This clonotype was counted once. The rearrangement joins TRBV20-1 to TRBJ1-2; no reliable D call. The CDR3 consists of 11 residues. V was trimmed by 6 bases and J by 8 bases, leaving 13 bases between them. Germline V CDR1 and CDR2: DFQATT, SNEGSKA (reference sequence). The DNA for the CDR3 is TGCAGTGCACAACGGGCGGGGGGCTACACCTTC. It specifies CSAQRAGGYTF.

CDR3 bases: TGTGCCAGCTCACCAACCACGGTCTCCTACGAGCAGTACTTC. Its translation is CASSPTTVSYEQYF. The J gene is TRBJ2-7, the V gene TRBV18, with no clear D. The length of the CDR3 is 14 residues. V lost 2 bases to trimming and J lost 0 bases, with 8 bases between them. Germline CDR1 reads KGHSH; CDR2 reads LQKENI.

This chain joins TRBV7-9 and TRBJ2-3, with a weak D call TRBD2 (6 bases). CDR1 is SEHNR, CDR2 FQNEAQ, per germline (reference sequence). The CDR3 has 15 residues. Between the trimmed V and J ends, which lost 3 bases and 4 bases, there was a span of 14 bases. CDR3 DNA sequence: TGTGCCAGCAGCTTCGGGGGTGGTATATCAGATACGCAGTATTTT. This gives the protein CASSFGGGISDTQYF.

CDR3 protein: CASRAGGPGDTQYF. The CDR3, as DNA: TGCGCCAGCAGAGCGGGGGGGCCGGGAGATACGCAGTATTTT. The genes are TRBV10-2 and TRBJ2-3; 10 bases are shared with TRBD2. Germline V gene sequence: CDR1 WSHSY, CDR2 SAAADI. This CDR3 region has 14 residues. J was trimmed by 5 bases and V by 6 bases; bases with no gene match: 5.

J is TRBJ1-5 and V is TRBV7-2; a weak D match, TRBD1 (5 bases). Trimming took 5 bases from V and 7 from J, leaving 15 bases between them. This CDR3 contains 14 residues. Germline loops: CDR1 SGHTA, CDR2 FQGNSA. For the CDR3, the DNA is TGTGCCAGCAGCCAGGGACTCCCTCCCCAGCCCCAGCATTTT. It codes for CASSQGLPPQPQHF.